The TCR beta chain under discussion was sequenced for a study of vaccination effects on CD4 cells after COVID-19. Findings and limits, study-wide: Late post-vaccination, clones induced by infection and those induced by vaccine underwent marked clonal contraction.

This table comes from immunoSEQ multiplex PCR, and its TCRdb copy is limited to in-frame clones, with some not included. The profile shows approximately 29,000 clones, roughly 70% of them singletons. This CDR3 comprises 18 residues. The J segment lost 4 bases and the V segment lost 2 bases, leaving 18 bases of the junction unmatched. Germline V lookup: CDR1 GTSNPN, CDR2 SVGIG (reference sequence). Within the ViraFEST assay, antigen-specific CD4+ T cells underwent expansion with viral peptide pools prior to sequencing. It was after nine to eleven days of culture that CD4+ T cells were isolated. Every participant took two doses of the BNT162b2 or mRNA-1273 vaccine. Comment on this clone: Its antigen is not identified.

The V call is TRBV30, the J call TRBJ1-1; TRBD1 agrees at 8 bases. Here the sequenced sample was CD4+ T cells from PBMCs cultured with HCoV-NL63 spike peptides, taken after COVID-19 vaccination. The sequence derives from a human donor who received a COVID-19 vaccine. The CDR3 here is CAWSPRQGARTKVTEAFF. In DNA, the CDR3 is TGTGCCTGGAGTCCTCGCCAGGGGGCGCGAACTAAGGTCACTGAAGCTTTCTTT.